This entry lists 12 T cell receptor beta chains sequenced from one sample in a study of radiotherapy plus CTLA-4 blockade in lung cancer. TCRdb keeps only in-frame clones here, not all; method: immunoSEQ multiplex PCR. This table holds approximately 80,000 clones, 70% to 85% found once. The starting material was peripheral blood, obtained from a patient treated with radiotherapy plus ipilimumab. The source is a human donor with non-small cell lung cancer who had stable disease on radiotherapy plus ipilimumab.

The genes are TRBV6-5 and TRBJ1-5, with a tentative D call TRBD1 (6 bases). V dropped 3 bases and J dropped 7 bases, with 13 bases sitting between them. The CDR3 sequence is 14 residues long. Germline CDR1 MNHEY, CDR2 SVGAGI. The CDR3 region has the DNA TGTGCCAGCAGTTATCCGGGGGGCGGACAGCCCCAGCATTTT. Its protein product is CASSYPGGGQPQHF.

Details on this clone: The junction does not match germline at one end; this may be a read error. Other DNA variants within this sample encode the same CDR3. The chain is built from TRBV7-2 and TRBJ2-2, with a tentative D call TRBD1 (6 bases). Germline V gene sequence: CDR1 SGHTA, CDR2 FQGNSA. This CDR3 has 15 residues. The CDR3 DNA is TGTGCCAGCAGCTTTAAGGGTCGGGACACCGGGGAGCTGTTCTTT. Translation: CASSFKGRDTGELFF.

The V call is TRBV7-6, the J call TRBJ2-6; D not certain. The V end lost 5 bases, the J end lost 6 bases, and 11 bases lay between the germline ends. This CDR3 spans 14 amino acids. The germline CDR1 and CDR2 sequences are SGHVS and FNYEAQ. The CDR3 region is CASSPYEEANVLTF. Here the CDR3 DNA reads TGTGCCAGCAGCCCCTACGAAGAGGCCAACGTCCTGACTTTC.

Details on this clone: Additional DNA sequences in this sample encode the identical CDR3. The V and J genes are TRBV7-3 and TRBJ2-3; D gene unclear. The V and J ends lost 5 bases and 2 bases respectively, with 2 bases between them. The CDR3 loop spans 11 amino acids. Germline-derived CDR1 and CDR2 are SGHTA and FQGTGA. The CDR3 bases are TGTGCCAGCAGCGTCACAGATACGCAGTATTTT. It is translated as CASSVTDTQYF.

The CDR3 coding sequence is TGTGCCAGCAGCCGAGTCGGGGGTTTTGAGCAGTACTTC. Its protein is CASSRVGGFEQYF. The chain has TRBV11-2 and TRBJ2-7; possible D gene TRBD2, 6 bases. The CDR3 extends over 13 amino acids. Germline-derived CDR1 and CDR2 are SGHAT and FQNNGV. V was cut by 5 bases and J by 7 bases, with 15 bases left in between. The whole variable domain, filled in from reference TRBV11-2 and TRBJ2-7, reads EAGVAQSPRYKIIEKRQSVAFWCNPISGHATLYWYQQILGQGPKLLIQFQNNGVVDDSQLPKDRFSAERLKGVDSTLKIQPAKLEDSAVYLCASSRVGGFEQYFGPGTRLTVT.

The chain recombines TRBV27 with TRBJ2-1, with a weak D call TRBD1 (6 bases). Trimming took off 2 bases at V and 10 bases at J, with 15 bases between the two ends. CDR3 length: 14 residues. CDR1 is MNHEY and CDR2 is SMNVEV in the germline V gene (reference sequence). CDR3 region: CASSLAGQWTEQFF. CDR3 bases: TGTGCCAGCAGTTTAGCCGGACAGTGGACGGAGCAGTTCTTC.

This clone has only one observation. The genes are TRBV9 and TRBJ1-6; D not certain. There are 16 residues in the CDR3. V lost 0 bases to trimming and J lost 7 bases, with 14 bases between them. The germline CDR1 and CDR2 sequences are SGDLS and YYNGEE. The CDR3 coding sequence is TGTGCCAGCAGCGTAGAACTGAGGATGGGGAATTCACCCCTCCACTTT. This gives the protein CASSVELRMGNSPLHF.

This rearrangement joins TRBV5-1 to TRBJ1-1; 11 positions match TRBD1. V lost 3 bases, J lost 7 bases, and 17 bases stayed unmatched. Per germline, CDR1 SGHRS and CDR2 YFSETQ. This CDR3 is 18 amino acids long. This CDR3 is CASSYPRTGGLLGGEAFF. CDR3 nucleotide sequence: TGCGCCAGCAGCTATCCTAGGACAGGGGGCCTCCTCGGGGGTGAAGCTTTCTTT.

The gene calls are TRBV5-5 and TRBJ1-2; no firm D call. Germline V CDR1 and CDR2: SGHKS, YYEKEE (reference sequence). Trimming took 4 bases from V and 1 from J, leaving 11 bases between them. The CDR3 has 14 residues. The CDR3 bases are TGTGCCAGCAGCCCCGGGCGGAGTAACTATGGCTACACCTTC. It is translated as CASSPGRSNYGYTF.

This sequence joins TRBV19 and TRBJ2-1; TRBD2 aligns across 11 bases. V dropped 7 bases and J dropped 0; count of bases not matched to a gene: 11. There are 18 residues in the CDR3. The germline V gene encodes CDR1 LNHDA and CDR2 SQIVND (reference sequence). The CDR3 loop is CASINRGSGGASYNEQFF. The CDR3 nucleotides are TGTGCCAGTATCAATCGAGGTAGCGGGGGGGCCTCCTACAATGAGCAGTTCTTC.

The gene calls are TRBV6-1 and TRBJ2-7; D remains ambiguous. CDR3 length: 15 residues. V was trimmed by 7 bases and J by 2 bases, leaving 18 bases between them. CDR1 is MNHNS and CDR2 is SASEGT in the germline V gene. CDR3 loop: CASTQTGSSTYEQYF. In nucleotides, the CDR3 is TGTGCCAGCACTCAAACGGGTAGTTCAACCTACGAGCAGTACTTC.

The J gene is TRBJ2-6, the V gene TRBV27; D is possibly TRBD1 (7 bases). The germline gives CDR1 MNHEY, CDR2 SMNVEV (reference sequence). There are 17 residues in the CDR3. Trimming took off 6 bases at V and 0 bases at J, with 15 bases between the two ends. The chain's CDR3 is CASRPQGGGSGANVLTF. CDR3 nucleotides: TGTGCCAGCAGACCGCAGGGGGGTGGCTCTGGGGCCAACGTCCTGACTTTC.